This T cell receptor beta chain was found in a study of blood T cell repertoires in COVID-19. Study-level background: Sources were T cells, B-cell-depleted T cells, or PBMCs; the material itself was cDNA or gDNA.

In the original workflow: By means of reference gene primer amplification, nucleated cell counts were estimated. The assay was immunoSEQ multiplex PCR, and TCRdb's table has in-frame clones only and misses some. V and J calls and clone size come straight from that table; D and trimming were deduced from the DNA. The sample has 140,000 or so clones, over 80% seen once. The sequenced sample was peripheral blood. This receptor was obtained from a man aged 50-59 years who had recovered from COVID-19.

CDR3 in amino acids: CASSLAGVQGQETQYF. Here the CDR3 DNA reads TGCGCCAGCAGCTTGGCCGGGGTACAGGGCCAAGAGACCCAGTACTTC. This sequence joins TRBV5-1 and TRBJ2-5, with D possibly matching TRBD1 (6 bases). This CDR3 is built from 16 residues. Germline-derived CDR1 and CDR2 are SGHRS and YFSETQ. V was trimmed by 0 bases and J by 1 base, leaving 13 bases between them.